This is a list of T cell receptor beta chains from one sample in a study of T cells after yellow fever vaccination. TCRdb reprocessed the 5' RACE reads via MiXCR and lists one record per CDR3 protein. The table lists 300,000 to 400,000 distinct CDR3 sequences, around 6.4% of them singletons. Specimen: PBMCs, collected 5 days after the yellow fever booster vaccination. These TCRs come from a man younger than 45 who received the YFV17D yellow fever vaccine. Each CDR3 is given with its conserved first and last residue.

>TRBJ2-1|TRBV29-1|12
CSVDRDYNEQFF
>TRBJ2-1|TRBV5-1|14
CASRSGLAIDEQFF
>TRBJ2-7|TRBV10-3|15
CAIRAGTSGSYEQYF
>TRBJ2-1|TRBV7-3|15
CASSPTPGLATSKFF
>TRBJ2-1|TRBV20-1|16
CSAILGLAGSYNEQFF
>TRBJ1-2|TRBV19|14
CASRGPLTGEGYTF
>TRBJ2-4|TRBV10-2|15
CASKKTNLAKNIQYF
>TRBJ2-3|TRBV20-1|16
CSAPQRTSGRTDTQYF
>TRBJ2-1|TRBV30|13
CAGWGDPGDEQFF
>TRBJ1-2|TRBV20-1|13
CSARDEGGFGYTF
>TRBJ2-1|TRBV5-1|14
CASSATNRGNEQFF
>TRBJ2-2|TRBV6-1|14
CASRMTPNTGELFF
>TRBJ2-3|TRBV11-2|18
CASSLVYGRSGGTDTQYF
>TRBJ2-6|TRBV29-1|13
CSIRDAGANVLTF
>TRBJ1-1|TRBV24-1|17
CATSEVKGGKENTEAFF
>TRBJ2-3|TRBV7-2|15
CASSISPTSTDTQYF
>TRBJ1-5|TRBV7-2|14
CASSFGGYDQPQHF
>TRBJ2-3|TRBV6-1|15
CASTAGSFSTDTQYF
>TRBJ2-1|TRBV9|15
CASSVRAGDANEQFF
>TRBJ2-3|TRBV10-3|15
CAISGGRGSTDTQYF
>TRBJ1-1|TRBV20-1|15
CSARLGRTGSTEAFF
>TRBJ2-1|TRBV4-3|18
CASSQGRTSGSWYNEQFF
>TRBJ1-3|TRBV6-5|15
CASSYEPRVGNTIYF
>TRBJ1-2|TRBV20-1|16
CSAHRTVTMANYGYTF
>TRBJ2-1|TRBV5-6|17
CASSVTSGPSSYNEQFF
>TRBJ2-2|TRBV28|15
CASSFDRRTTGELFF
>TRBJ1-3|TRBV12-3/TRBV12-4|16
CASSLPGGAGGNTIYF
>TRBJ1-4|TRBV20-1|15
CSASLTGTFNEKLFF
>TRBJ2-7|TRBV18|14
CASSRGLAGYEQYF
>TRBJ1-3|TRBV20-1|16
CSARDPSKPSGNTIYF
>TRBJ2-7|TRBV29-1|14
CSASAGTSGAEQYF
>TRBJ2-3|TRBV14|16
CASSLSRAGDTDTQYF
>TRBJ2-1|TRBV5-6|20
CASSLWGGGAGVGPNGEQFF
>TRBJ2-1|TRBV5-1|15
CASSLALAGANEQFF
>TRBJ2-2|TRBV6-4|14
CASSEATGTGELFF
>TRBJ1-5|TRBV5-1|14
CASSPGGEGQPQHF
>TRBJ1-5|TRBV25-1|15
CASSEGTGTNQPQHF
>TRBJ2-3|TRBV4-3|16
CASSLQGLGHTDTQYF
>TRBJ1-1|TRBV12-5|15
CASGLVTGKTTEAFF
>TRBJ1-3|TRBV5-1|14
CASSIDRAGNTIYF
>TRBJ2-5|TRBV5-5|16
CASSLLKTSAQETQYF
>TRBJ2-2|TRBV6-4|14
CASSDRLNTGELFF
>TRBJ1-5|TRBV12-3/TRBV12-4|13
CASSLVFGQPQHF
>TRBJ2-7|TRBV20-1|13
CSARQGARYEQYF
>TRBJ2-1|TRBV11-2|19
CASSLGGLQGTGSYNEQFF
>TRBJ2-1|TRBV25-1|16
CASHSRAGGPLNEQFF
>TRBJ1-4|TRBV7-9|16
CASSSQGGSSNEKLFF
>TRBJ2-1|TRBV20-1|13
CSAQSTGWDEQFF
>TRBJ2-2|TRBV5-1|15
CASSDAQTNTGELFF
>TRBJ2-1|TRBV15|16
CATSTRLAGGLNEQFF
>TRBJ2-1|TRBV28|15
CASSSPRDRSRMWFF
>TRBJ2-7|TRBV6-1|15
CTSSTGTGGYYEQYF
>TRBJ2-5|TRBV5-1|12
CASSGDLETQYF